Listed below are T cell receptor beta chains from one sample, sequenced in a study of metastatic and nonmetastatic thyroid tumors. Through MiXCR, TCRdb re-clonotyped the PCR reads. The sample yields around 18,000 clones, around 13% seen once. Sequencing was performed on tumor tissue. These receptors were obtained from a female donor with papillary thyroid cancer or a benign thyroid nodule (not recorded which). Some clones in this sample may be carry-over from other donors' samples. CDR3s include the opening cysteine and the closing phenylalanine or tryptophan. Fields, in order: D gene, J gene, clone size, V gene, CDR3 DNA, CDR3 protein. D genes are given only for firm matches. Part of the rows lack a size; the others show once, few, many or a class for expanded clones.

D: .; J: TRBJ2-2; size: many; V: TRBV20-1; DNA: TGCAGTGCTAGAGGCCTCCGGAACAGCGGGTCCGGGGAGCTGTTTTTT; CDR3: CSARGLRNSGSGELFF
D: .; J: TRBJ1-5; size: few; V: TRBV7-2; DNA: TGTGCCAGCAGACCAGACCAGGGGACTCAGCATTTT; CDR3: CASRPDQGTQHF
D: TRBD2; J: TRBJ2-5; size: many; V: TRBV7-9; DNA: TGTGCCAGCAGCTTAGGGGTGTTAGCGGGGCCCCAAGAGACCCAGTACTTC; CDR3: CASSLGVLAGPQETQYF
D: TRBD1; J: TRBJ2-3; size: many; V: TRBV7-2; DNA: TGTGCCAGCAGCTTAGCGGGGACAGGCGGCACAGATACGCAGTATTTT; CDR3: CASSLAGTGGTDTQYF
D: .; J: TRBJ2-7; size: many; V: TRBV30; DNA: TGTGCCTGGAGTGTCGTAGCGGCCTACGAGCAGTACTTC; CDR3: CAWSVVAAYEQYF
D: .; J: TRBJ1-1; size: many; V: TRBV29-1; DNA: TGCAGCGGTTACAAGGAGGAAGCTTTCTTT; CDR3: CSGYKEEAFF
D: .; J: TRBJ2-1; size: many; V: TRBV5-1; DNA: TGCGCCAGCAGTCTGAGGGTAAGCTCCTACAATGAGCAGTTCTTC; CDR3: CASSLRVSSYNEQFF
D: .; J: TRBJ1-4; size: many; V: TRBV12-3/TRBV12-4; DNA: TGTGCCAGCATCCATAGGGTAAGGGGTGAAAAACTGTTTTTT; CDR3: CASIHRVRGEKLFF
D: TRBD1; J: TRBJ1-5; size: many; V: TRBV6-2/TRBV6-3; DNA: TGTGCCAGCAGCCCCGACAGGGGACAGTATAGCAATCAGCCCCAGCATTTT; CDR3: CASSPDRGQYSNQPQHF
D: .; J: TRBJ1-2; size: .; V: TRBV6-2/TRBV6-3; DNA: TGTGCCAGCAGTCGGTCCAGGGGCAACTATGGCTACACCTTC; CDR3: CASSRSRGNYGYTF
D: .; J: TRBJ2-7; size: many; V: TRBV12-3/TRBV12-4; DNA: TGTGCCAGCAGCCGAACAGGGTACGAGCAGTACTTC; CDR3: CASSRTGYEQYF
D: .; J: TRBJ1-1; size: many; V: TRBV12-3/TRBV12-4; DNA: TGTGCCAGCAGGCCCATGGGGGGGACTGAAGCTTTCTTT; CDR3: CASRPMGGTEAFF
D: .; J: TRBJ2-2; size: many; V: TRBV9; DNA: TGTGCCAGCAGCGGGCCCCGGGCGGGACAGAACACCGGGGAGCTGTTTTTT; CDR3: CASSGPRAGQNTGELFF
D: .; J: TRBJ2-7; size: few; V: TRBV27; DNA: TGTGCCAGCAGTTTATCCACCGGAGGGCTCTACGAGCAGTACTTC; CDR3: CASSLSTGGLYEQYF
D: TRBD1; J: TRBJ2-5; size: many; V: TRBV5-8; DNA: TGTGCCAGCAGCTTGGCGAGGCAGGGGGTTCAAGAGACCCAGTACTTC; CDR3: CASSLARQGVQETQYF
D: TRBD1; J: TRBJ2-5; size: medium-sized; V: TRBV29-1; DNA: TGCAGCGGGGCAGGGGGCGCAGAGACCCAGTACTTC; CDR3: CSGAGGAETQYF
D: .; J: TRBJ2-1; size: many; V: TRBV9; DNA: TGTGCCAGCAGCGTAGAGGGTAGCAATGAGCAGTTCTTC; CDR3: CASSVEGSNEQFF
D: .; J: TRBJ2-5; size: .; V: TRBV2; DNA: TGTGCCAGCAGTGAAGCGCTTTCTAGCTTTGGGGAGACCCAGTACTTC; CDR3: CASSEALSSFGETQYF
D: .; J: TRBJ2-5; size: many; V: TRBV5-6; DNA: TGTGCCAGCAGCTTGCAGGGGAGGGAGACCCAGTACTTC; CDR3: CASSLQGRETQYF
D: .; J: TRBJ2-1; size: few; V: TRBV2; DNA: TGTGCCAGCGGTCTACTTAGCAATGAGCAGTTCTTC; CDR3: CASGLLSNEQFF
D: TRBD1; J: TRBJ1-6; size: many; V: TRBV3-1; DNA: TGTGCCAGCAGCAATATACAGGGGGGCAATTCACCCCTCCACTTT; CDR3: CASSNIQGGNSPLHF
D: TRBD2; J: TRBJ2-5; size: medium-sized; V: TRBV4-2; DNA: TGTGCCAGCAGCCAAGGGGGACTAGCGGGACAAGAGACCCAGTACTTC; CDR3: CASSQGGLAGQETQYF
D: TRBD1; J: TRBJ1-6; size: few; V: TRBV6-2/TRBV6-3; DNA: TGTGCCAGCAGCCATAGGACAGGAGCAAGCTCCTATAAATCACCCCTCCACTTT; CDR3: CASSHRTGASSYKSPLHF
D: TRBD1; J: TRBJ1-2; size: many; V: TRBV11-2; DNA: TGTGCCAGCAGTTCCGGGACAGGAGGTGATAACTATGGCTACACCTTC; CDR3: CASSSGTGGDNYGYTF
D: TRBD1; J: TRBJ2-3; size: few; V: TRBV28; DNA: TGTGCCAGCAGTCCCGGACAGGGAAGGGATACGCAGTATTTT; CDR3: CASSPGQGRDTQYF
D: .; J: TRBJ2-3; size: .; V: TRBV19; DNA: TGTGCCAGTAGTATAGCCGGACCAAGCACAGATACGCAGTATTTT; CDR3: CASSIAGPSTDTQYF
D: .; J: TRBJ1-2; size: many; V: TRBV18; DNA: TGTGCCAGCTCGCTAAGGAGGGGGGAAGCTAACTATGGCTACACCTTC; CDR3: CASSLRRGEANYGYTF
D: .; J: TRBJ2-3; size: many; V: TRBV15; DNA: TGTGCCACCAGCAGGGGGCGGACTAGCACAGATACGCAGTATTTT; CDR3: CATSRGRTSTDTQYF
D: TRBD2; J: TRBJ2-7; size: many; V: TRBV20-1; DNA: TGCAGTGCGCCCCGGGGGGGAAGGGGATACGAGCAGTACTTC; CDR3: CSAPRGGRGYEQYF
D: .; J: TRBJ2-7; size: few; V: TRBV20-1; DNA: TGCAGTGCTAGAGAAGGGACACCACACAGCGGGGTAGCTATCTACGAGCAGTACTTC; CDR3: CSAREGTPHSGVAIYEQYF
D: TRBD2; J: TRBJ2-7; size: many; V: TRBV5-4; DNA: TGTGCCAGCAGCTCCCCTTATAGCGGGGGTACCTACGAGCAGTACTTC; CDR3: CASSSPYSGGTYEQYF
D: .; J: TRBJ1-2; size: medium-sized; V: TRBV7-2; DNA: TGTGCCAGCAGCTTAGGGGACCTCTATGGCTACACCTTC; CDR3: CASSLGDLYGYTF
D: TRBD2; J: TRBJ2-2; size: few; V: TRBV6-1; DNA: TGTGCCACTCAGAGGACTAGCGGAACCACCGGGGAGCTGTTTTTT; CDR3: CATQRTSGTTGELFF
D: .; J: TRBJ1-5; size: many; V: TRBV25-1; DNA: TGTGCCAGCAGTGATCAGGGCCAGCCCCAGCATTTT; CDR3: CASSDQGQPQHF
D: .; J: TRBJ2-7; size: many; V: TRBV20-1; DNA: TGCAGTGCTAGGGATGGGCATGGGGTCTACGAGCAGTACTTC; CDR3: CSARDGHGVYEQYF
D: TRBD1; J: TRBJ1-3; size: .; V: TRBV30; DNA: TGTGCCCAACGGACAGGGGGAGACACCATATATTTT; CDR3: CAQRTGGDTIYF
D: TRBD1; J: TRBJ2-3; size: many; V: TRBV4-1; DNA: TGCGCCAGCAGCCAAGAAACCGCGACAGGGACAGATACGCAGTATTTT; CDR3: CASSQETATGTDTQYF
D: .; J: TRBJ2-7; size: many; V: TRBV6-5; DNA: TGTGCCAGCAGTTACGCCGACAGCTACAAGCAGTACTTC; CDR3: CASSYADSYKQYF
D: .; J: TRBJ2-2; size: many; V: TRBV4-2; DNA: TGTGCCAGCAGCCAAGTTGGAGTTAACACCGGGGAGCTGTTTTTT; CDR3: CASSQVGVNTGELFF
D: .; J: TRBJ2-7; size: many; V: TRBV20-1; DNA: TGCAGTGCTAGAGCCCATCCAGGGGCTATATACGAGCAGTACTTC; CDR3: CSARAHPGAIYEQYF
D: TRBD1; J: TRBJ2-5; size: many; V: TRBV19; DNA: TGTGCCAGTAGTATCCAGGGGGCAGAGACCCAGTACTTC; CDR3: CASSIQGAETQYF
D: TRBD1; J: TRBJ1-6; size: many; V: TRBV5-8; DNA: TGTGCCAGCAGCTTGGATGGGACAGGGGTGGGCTCCTATAATTCACCCCTCCACTTT; CDR3: CASSLDGTGVGSYNSPLHF
D: .; J: TRBJ2-7; size: many; V: TRBV2; DNA: TGTGCCAGCAGTGACGACCGAGAGTACGAGCAGTACTTC; CDR3: CASSDDREYEQYF
D: .; J: TRBJ2-7; size: many; V: TRBV20-1; DNA: TGCAGTGCAACGGGGGTCGACTACGAGCAGTACTTC; CDR3: CSATGVDYEQYF
D: .; J: TRBJ2-1; size: many; V: TRBV12-3/TRBV12-4; DNA: TGTGCCAGCGGGGGGAACGGGGGGCTAAGTTTCTGGAATGAGCAGTTCTTC; CDR3: CASGGNGGLSFWNEQFF
D: TRBD2; J: TRBJ2-3; size: many; V: TRBV11-2; DNA: TGTGCCAGCAGCCGAAGAGGGGCTAGCGGGGGGGCAAGAGATACGCAGTATTTT; CDR3: CASSRRGASGGARDTQYF
D: .; J: TRBJ2-1; size: .; V: TRBV7-3; DNA: TGTGCCAGCAGCTTACTTGCGGGAACGCACTTCAATGAGCAGTTCTTC; CDR3: CASSLLAGTHFNEQFF
D: TRBD1; J: TRBJ1-5; size: .; V: TRBV6-1; DNA: TGCGCCAGCAGTGAACAGGGGAACAGCAATCAGCCCCAGCATTTT; CDR3: CASSEQGNSNQPQHF
D: .; J: TRBJ2-7; size: medium-sized; V: TRBV20-1; DNA: TGCAGTGCTAGTTGGGGGTCCGAGCAGTACTTC; CDR3: CSASWGSEQYF
D: .; J: TRBJ1-3; size: many; V: TRBV20-1; DNA: TGCAGTGCTAGCCAGGGGTGGGGGGATGGAAACACCATATATTTT; CDR3: CSASQGWGDGNTIYF